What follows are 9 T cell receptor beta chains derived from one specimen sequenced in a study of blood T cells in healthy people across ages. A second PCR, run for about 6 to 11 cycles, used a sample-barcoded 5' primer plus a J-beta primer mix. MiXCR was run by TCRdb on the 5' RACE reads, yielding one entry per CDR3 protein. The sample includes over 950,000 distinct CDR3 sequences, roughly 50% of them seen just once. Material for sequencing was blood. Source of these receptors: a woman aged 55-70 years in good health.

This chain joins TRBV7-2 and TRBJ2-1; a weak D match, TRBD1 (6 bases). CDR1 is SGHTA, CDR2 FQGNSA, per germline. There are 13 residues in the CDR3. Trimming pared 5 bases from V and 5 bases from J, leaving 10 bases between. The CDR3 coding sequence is TGTGCCAGCAGCGCCGGACAGAACAATGAGCAGTTCTTC. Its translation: CASSAGQNNEQFF.

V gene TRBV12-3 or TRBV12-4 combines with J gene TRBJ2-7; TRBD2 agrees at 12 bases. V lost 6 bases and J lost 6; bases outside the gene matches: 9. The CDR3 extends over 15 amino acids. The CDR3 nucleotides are TGTGCCAGCAGGGCGACTAGCGGGAGCAGGATCGAGCAGTACTTC. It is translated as CASRATSGSRIEQYF.

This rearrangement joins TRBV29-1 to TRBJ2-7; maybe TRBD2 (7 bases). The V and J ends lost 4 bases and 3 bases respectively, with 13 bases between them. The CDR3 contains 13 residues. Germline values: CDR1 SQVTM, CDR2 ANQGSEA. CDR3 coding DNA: TGCAGCGTTGGTAGGGGGGAGGGCTACGAGCAGTACTTC. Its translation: CSVGRGEGYEQYF.

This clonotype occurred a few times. CDR3 amino acids: CASGSSGTGHQETQYF. For the CDR3, the DNA is TGTGCTAGTGGCTCCTCCGGGACAGGGCACCAAGAGACCCAGTACTTC. V usage is TRBV12-5 and J usage is TRBJ2-5; 9 bases map to TRBD1. Trimming cost V 6 bases and J 0 bases; bases outside gene matches: 8. The CDR3 has 16 amino acids. CDR1 is LGHNT and CDR2 is FRNRAP in the germline V gene.

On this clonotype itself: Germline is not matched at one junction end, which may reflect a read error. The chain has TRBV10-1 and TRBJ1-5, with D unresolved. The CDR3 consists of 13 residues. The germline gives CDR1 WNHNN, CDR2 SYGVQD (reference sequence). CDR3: CASRRSRDQPQHF. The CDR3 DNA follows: TGTGCCAGCAGACGGTCCCGCGATCAGCCCCAGCATTTT.

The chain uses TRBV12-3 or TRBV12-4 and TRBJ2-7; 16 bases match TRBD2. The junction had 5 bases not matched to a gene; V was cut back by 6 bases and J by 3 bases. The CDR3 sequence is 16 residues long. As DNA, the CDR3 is TGTGCCAGCAGCGGGACTAGCGGGAGGGTAGGCTACGAGCAGTACTTC. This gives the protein CASSGTSGRVGYEQYF.

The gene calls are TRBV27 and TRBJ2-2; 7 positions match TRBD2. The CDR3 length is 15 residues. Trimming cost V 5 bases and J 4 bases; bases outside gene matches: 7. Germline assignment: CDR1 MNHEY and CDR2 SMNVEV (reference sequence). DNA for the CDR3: TGTGCCAGCAGTGGAAGGGGAGGGTTCACCGGGGAGCTGTTTTTT. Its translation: CASSGRGGFTGELFF.

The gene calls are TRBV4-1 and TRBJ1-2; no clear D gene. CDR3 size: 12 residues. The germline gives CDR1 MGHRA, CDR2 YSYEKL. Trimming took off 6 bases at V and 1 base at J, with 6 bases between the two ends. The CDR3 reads CASSEVNYGYTF. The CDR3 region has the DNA TGCGCCAGCAGTGAAGTTAACTATGGCTACACCTTC.

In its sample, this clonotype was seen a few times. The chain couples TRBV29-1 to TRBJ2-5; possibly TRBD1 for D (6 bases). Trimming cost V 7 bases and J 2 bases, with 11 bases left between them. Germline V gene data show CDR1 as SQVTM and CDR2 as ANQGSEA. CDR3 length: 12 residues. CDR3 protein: CSGHRVQETQYF. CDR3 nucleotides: TGCAGCGGCCACAGGGTGCAAGAGACCCAGTACTTC.